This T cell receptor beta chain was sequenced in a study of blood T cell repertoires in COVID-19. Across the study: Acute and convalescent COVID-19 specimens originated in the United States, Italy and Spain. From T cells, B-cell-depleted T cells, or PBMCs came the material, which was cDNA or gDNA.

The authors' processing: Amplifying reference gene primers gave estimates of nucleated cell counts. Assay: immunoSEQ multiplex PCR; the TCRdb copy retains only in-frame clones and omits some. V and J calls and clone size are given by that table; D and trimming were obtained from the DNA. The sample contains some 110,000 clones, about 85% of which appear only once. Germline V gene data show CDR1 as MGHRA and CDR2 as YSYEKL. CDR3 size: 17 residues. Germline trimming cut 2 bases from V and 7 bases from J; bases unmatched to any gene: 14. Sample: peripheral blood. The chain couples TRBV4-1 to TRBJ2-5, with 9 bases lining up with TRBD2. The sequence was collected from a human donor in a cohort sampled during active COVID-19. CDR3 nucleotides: TGCGCCAGCAGCCAATCGATTAGCGGGAGAGTGGCAACGACCCAGTACTTC. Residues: CASSQSISGRVATTQYF.